This TCR beta chain was recovered during a study of cytomegalovirus exposure and HLA in healthy donors. Study-level information: Among the 350 to 500 donors who were genotyped, approximately 84% fell in the genetic ancestry cluster that is associated with self-reported Caucasian donors.

Study results and caveats: TCR beta chains numbering more than 150 were designated cytomegalovirus-associated.

Points on this clone: Its antigen is currently unknown.

Germline V lookup: CDR1 SGHNT, CDR2 YYREEE (reference sequence). V shed 9 bases and J 1 base; nucleotides not matched to a gene: 5. The CDR3 is 13 amino acids. Use of 60 Vbeta and 13 Jbeta primers characterized the PCR. Sequenced by immunoSEQ multiplex PCR; TCRdb stores in-frame clones only, minus some. In the table there are about 160,000 clones, under 85% of which are singletons. The origin of this receptor is a middle-aged man in good health and CMV-seropositive. Specimen: PBMCs. This rearrangement joins TRBV5-4 to TRBJ2-3, with 7 positions matching TRBD2. The CDR3 DNA follows: TGTGCCACTCAGCGGGGTGGCACAGATACGCAGTATTTT. Translation gives CATQRGGTDTQYF.